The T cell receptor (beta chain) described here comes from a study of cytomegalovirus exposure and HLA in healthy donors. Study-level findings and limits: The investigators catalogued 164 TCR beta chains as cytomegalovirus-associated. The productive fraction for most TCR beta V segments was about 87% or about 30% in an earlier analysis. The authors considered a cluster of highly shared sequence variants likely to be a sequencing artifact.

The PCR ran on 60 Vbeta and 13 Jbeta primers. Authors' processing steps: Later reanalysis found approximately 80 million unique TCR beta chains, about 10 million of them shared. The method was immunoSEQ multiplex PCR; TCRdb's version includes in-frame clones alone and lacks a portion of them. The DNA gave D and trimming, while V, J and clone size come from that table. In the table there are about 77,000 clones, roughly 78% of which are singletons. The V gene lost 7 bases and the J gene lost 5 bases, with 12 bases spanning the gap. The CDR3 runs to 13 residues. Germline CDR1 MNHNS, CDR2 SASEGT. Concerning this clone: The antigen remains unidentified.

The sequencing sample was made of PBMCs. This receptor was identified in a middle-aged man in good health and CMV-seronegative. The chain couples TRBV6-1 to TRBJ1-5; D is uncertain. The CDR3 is CASNPVSDQPQHF. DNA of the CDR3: TGTGCCAGCAATCCTGTATCCGATCAGCCCCAGCATTTT.